These 8 T cell receptor beta chains came from one sample sequenced in a study of response to subunit inactivated influenza vaccine. Using its own MiXCR run on the RT-PCR reads, TCRdb lists one record per CDR3 protein. The sample lists 500,000 or so distinct CDR3 sequences; approximately 16% were seen once. This sample comprised CD4+ T cells sorted from PBMCs, obtained less than 25 months after vaccination. These receptor sequences come from a man in his fifties or sixties who received an inactivated influenza vaccine.

This chain joins TRBV7-7 and TRBJ2-5; possible D gene TRBD1, 6 bases. V was trimmed by 4 bases and J by 1 base, leaving 10 bases between them. Germline V lookup: CDR1 SSHAT, CDR2 FNYEAQ (reference sequence). CDR3 length: 14 amino acids. In DNA, the CDR3 is TGTGCCAGCAGCTCGGGACATATCCAAGAGACCCAGTACTTC. Its translation: CASSSGHIQETQYF.

Regarding this clonotype: At one end, the junction sequence differs from germline, possibly due to a read error. The V and J genes are TRBV3-1 and TRBJ1-2, with a weak D call TRBD1 (5 bases). There are 13 residues in the CDR3. Germline V gene sequence: CDR1 LGHDT, CDR2 YNNKEL (reference sequence). The CDR3 loop is CASSPDTYYGYSF. DNA for the CDR3: TGTGCCAGCAGCCCGGACACCTACTATGGCTACTCCTTC. The full variable domain, with the rest looked up from reference TRBV3-1 and TRBJ1-2, is DTAVSQTPKYLVTQMGNDKSIKCEQNLGHDTMYWYKQDSKKFLKIMFSYNNKELIINETVPNRFSPKSPDKAHLNLHINSLELGDSAVYFCASSPDTYYGYSFGSGTRLTVV.

The CDR3 DNA follows: TGTGCCAGCAGCTTTTTACGGTTTATTCGGGGCGAAGAGACCCAGTACTTC. It yields the protein CASSFLRFIRGEETQYF. The V call is TRBV7-9, the J call TRBJ2-5; D possibly matches TRBD1 or TRBD2 (5 bases each). CDR3 length: 17 amino acids. Trimming cost V 3 bases and J 3 bases, with 20 bases left between them. In germline, CDR1 is SEHNR, CDR2 FQNEAQ (reference sequence).

This clonotype was counted only a few times. The chain couples TRBV20-1 to TRBJ1-2; 8 bases agree with TRBD1. Germline CDR1 is DFQATT and CDR2 is SNEGSKA (reference sequence). V dropped 3 bases and J dropped 7; count of bases not matched to a gene: 13. The CDR3 totals 15 residues. This CDR3 is CSASQGAQGYVGYTF. Here the CDR3 DNA reads TGCAGTGCTAGCCAGGGGGCGCAAGGATATGTTGGCTACACCTTC.

In this sample, this clonotype turned up a few times. The V and J genes are TRBV10-3 and TRBJ1-2; 9 nucleotides agree with TRBD1. J gave up 11 bases and V 0 bases, and 4 bases lay outside the gene matches. The germline V gene encodes CDR1 ENHRY and CDR2 SYGVKD. The CDR3 has 13 amino acids. CDR3 DNA: TGTGCCATCAGTGAGTCGGGGACAGGGACATACACCTTC. As protein: CAISESGTGTYTF.

Many counts were recorded for this clonotype. The J gene is TRBJ1-4, the V gene TRBV12-3 or TRBV12-4; a possible D gene is TRBD1 (5 bases). Trimming removed 3 bases at V and 7 bases at J, with 12 bases between. The CDR3 totals 14 residues. CDR3 coding DNA: TGTGCCAGCAGTTTGGGGGGGAGGCGTGAAAAACTGTTTTTT. This gives the protein CASSLGGRREKLFF.

This clonotype was seen a few times. The gene calls are TRBV20-1 and TRBJ2-3; 8 nucleotides agree with TRBD1. The V segment lost 5 bases and the J segment 1 base; nucleotides outside the gene matches: 5. The CDR3 consists of 14 residues. Germline CDR1 DFQATT, CDR2 SNEGSKA (reference sequence). This CDR3 is CSAQTGVGTDTQYF. In DNA, the CDR3 is TGCAGTGCTCAGACAGGGGTGGGCACAGATACGCAGTATTTT.

This clonotype has just a few counts. The chain carries TRBV20-1 and TRBJ2-1; D not certain. V was clipped by 0 bases and J by 0 bases, with 9 bases between them. CDR3 length: 15 residues. The V gene's germline CDR1 is DFQATT and CDR2 SNEGSKA (reference sequence). The CDR3 DNA reads as TGCAGTGCTAGAGATCGGGTTAGCTCCTACAATGAGCAGTTCTTC. This codes for CSARDRVSSYNEQFF.